This T cell receptor beta chain was retrieved from a study of T cell responses to AZD1222 COVID-19 vaccine. This CDR3 is 17 amino acids long. Germline V lookup: CDR1 SGHRS, CDR2 YFSETQ. The V gene lost 4 bases and the J gene lost 1 base, with 17 bases spanning the gap. Measured with immunoSEQ multiplex PCR; TCRdb has only the in-frame clones, and not every one. Seen here are approximately 140,000 clones, about 92% observed once, and the top ten hold roughly 3.3%. The TCR comes from an adult who received the AZD1222 COVID-19 vaccine. The genes are TRBV5-1 and TRBJ2-2; a possible D gene is TRBD2 (5 bases). The sample here was peripheral blood, taken 28 days after the second AZD1222 dose. CDR3 bases: TGCGCCAGCAGCCCCCGGGGATGGGCGGGGAACACCGGGGAGCTGTTTTTT. This codes for CASSPRGWAGNTGELFF. Supplemented by reference TRBV5-1 and TRBJ2-2, the full variable domain reads KAGVTQTPRYLIKTRGQQVTLSCSPISGHRSVSWYQQTPGQGLQFLFEYFSETQRNKGNFPGRFSGRQFSNSRSEMNVSTLELGDSALYLCASSPRGWAGNTGELFFGEGSRLTVL.